This is a list of T cell receptor beta chains from one sample in a study of CD8+CD57+ T cells in acquired aplastic anemia. From the reads, TCRdb called clonotypes with MiXCR, one entry per CDR3 protein. The sample records 95,000 to 120,000 distinct CDR3 sequences, 51% being singletons. The sequenced material came from sorted CD4+, CD8+, or CD8+CD57+ T cells (not recorded which) from PBMCs. The receptors here all came from a human donor in good health, serving as a control. Each CDR3 is given with its conserved first and last residue. The D gene is left open where the match is weak. Size values are once, few and many counts, or a class for expanded clones, and some rows have none.

CDR3nt	CDR3aa	abundance	d_gene	j_gene	v_gene
TGCAGCGTGGACTCTGCGTTCGAAGCTTTCTTT	CSVDSAFEAFF	.	.	TRBJ1-1	TRBV29-1
TGTGCCAGTCCGGCCAGAGGACTAGCCTACGAGCAGTACTTC	CASPARGLAYEQYF	.	TRBD2	TRBJ2-7	TRBV19
TGTGCCTGGAGTGTCCGCAATGAGCAGTTCTTC	CAWSVRNEQFF	.	.	TRBJ2-1	TRBV30
TGCGCCAGCAGCGAGGGGACTAGCGGGGGATACAGCACAGATACGCAGTATTTT	CASSEGTSGGYSTDTQYF	many	TRBD2	TRBJ2-3	TRBV5-1
TGTGCCAGCAGTTACGTAGGCTACGAGCAGTACTTC	CASSYVGYEQYF	many	.	TRBJ2-7	TRBV6-5
TGCAGCGTCCTCTTCGGACTAGCGGGAGTACGGGACGAGCAGTACTTC	CSVLFGLAGVRDEQYF	.	TRBD2	TRBJ2-7	TRBV29-1
TGTGCCAGCAGCGCGATGGGACAGTCTAATGAAAAACTGTTTTTT	CASSAMGQSNEKLFF	.	TRBD1	TRBJ1-4	TRBV9
TGTGCCATCATCGGGGGGGGGATTGACTATGGCTACACCTTC	CAIIGGGIDYGYTF	.	.	TRBJ1-2	TRBV10-3
TGTGCCAGCAGCTTGGGGCAAGGGTACAATGAGCAGTTCTTC	CASSLGQGYNEQFF	many	.	TRBJ2-1	TRBV5-8
TGCGCCAGCAGGTCCGGGGCCGCGGCGGGTGAGCAGTACTTC	CASRSGAAAGEQYF	few	.	TRBJ2-7	TRBV11-2
TGTGCCACCAGTGACCAAGTTAGGGACACCGGGGAGCTGTTTTTT	CATSDQVRDTGELFF	.	.	TRBJ2-2	TRBV24-1